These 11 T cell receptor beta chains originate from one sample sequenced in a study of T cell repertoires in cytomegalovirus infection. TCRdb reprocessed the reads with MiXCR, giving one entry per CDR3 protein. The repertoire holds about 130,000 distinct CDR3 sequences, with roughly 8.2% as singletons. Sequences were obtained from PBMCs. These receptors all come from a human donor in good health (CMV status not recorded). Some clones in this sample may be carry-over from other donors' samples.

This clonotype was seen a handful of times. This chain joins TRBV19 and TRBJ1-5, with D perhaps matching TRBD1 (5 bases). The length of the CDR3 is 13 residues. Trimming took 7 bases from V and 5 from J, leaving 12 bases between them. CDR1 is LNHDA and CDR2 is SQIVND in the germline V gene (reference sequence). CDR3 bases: TGTGCCAGTACCTCTTGGGACCATCAGCCCCAGCATTTT. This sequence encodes CASTSWDHQPQHF.

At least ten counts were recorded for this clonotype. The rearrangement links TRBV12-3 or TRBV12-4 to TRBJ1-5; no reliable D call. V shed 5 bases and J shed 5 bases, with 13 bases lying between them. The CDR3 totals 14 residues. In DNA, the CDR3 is TGTGCCAGCAGTCCTTCCTCCACATATCAGCCCCAGCATTTT. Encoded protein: CASSPSSTYQPQHF.

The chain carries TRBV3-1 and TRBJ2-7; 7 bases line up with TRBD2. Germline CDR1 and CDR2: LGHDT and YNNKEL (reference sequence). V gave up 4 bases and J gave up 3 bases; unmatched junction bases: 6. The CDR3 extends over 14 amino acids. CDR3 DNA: TGTGCCAGCAGCCCCTGGGAGCGGGGCTACGAGCAGTACTTC. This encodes CASSPWERGYEQYF.

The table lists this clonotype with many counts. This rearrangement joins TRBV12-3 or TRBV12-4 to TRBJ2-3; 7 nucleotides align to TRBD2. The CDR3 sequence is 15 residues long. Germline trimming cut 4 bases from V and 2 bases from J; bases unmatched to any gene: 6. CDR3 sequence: CASSSNSGYTDTQYF. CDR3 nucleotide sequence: TGTGCCAGCAGTTCGAATAGCGGGTACACAGATACGCAGTATTTT.

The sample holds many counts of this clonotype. Written as DNA, the CDR3 is TGCAGTGCTCGAACAGGGATCGCAAATGGCTACACCTTC. This encodes CSARTGIANGYTF. This rearrangement joins TRBV20-1 to TRBJ1-2; D is possibly TRBD1 (6 bases). Deletions cut 5 bases from V and 6 bases from J, with 16 bases between. This CDR3 contains 13 residues. Looked up from germline, CDR1 is DFQATT and CDR2 is SNEGSKA (reference sequence).

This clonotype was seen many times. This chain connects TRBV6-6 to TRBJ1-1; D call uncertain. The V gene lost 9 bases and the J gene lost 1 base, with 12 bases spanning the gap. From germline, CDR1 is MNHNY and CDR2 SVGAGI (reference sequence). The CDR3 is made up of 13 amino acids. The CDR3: CASLGPANTEAFF. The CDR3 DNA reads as TGTGCCAGTCTAGGACCAGCGAACACTGAAGCTTTCTTT.

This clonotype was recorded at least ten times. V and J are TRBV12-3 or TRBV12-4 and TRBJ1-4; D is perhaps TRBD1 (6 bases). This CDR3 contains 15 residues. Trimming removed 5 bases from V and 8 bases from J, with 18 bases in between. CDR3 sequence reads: CASSPQRGGEEKLFF. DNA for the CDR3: TGTGCCAGCAGTCCGCAACGCGGGGGCGAGGAAAAACTGTTTTTT.

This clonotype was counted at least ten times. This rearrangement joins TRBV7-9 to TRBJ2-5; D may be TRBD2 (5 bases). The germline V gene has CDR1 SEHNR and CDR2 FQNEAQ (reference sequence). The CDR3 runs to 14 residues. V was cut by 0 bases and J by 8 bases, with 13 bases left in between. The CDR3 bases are TGTGCCAGCAGCTTAGCGAGGGAGAGGAGTACCCAGTACTTC. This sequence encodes CASSLARERSTQYF.

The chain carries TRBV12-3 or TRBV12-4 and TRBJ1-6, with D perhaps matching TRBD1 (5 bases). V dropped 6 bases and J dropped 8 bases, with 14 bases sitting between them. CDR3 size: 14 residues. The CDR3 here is CASSLGGVHSPLHF. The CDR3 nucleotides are TGTGCCAGCAGCCTGGGGGGAGTTCATTCACCCCTCCACTTT.

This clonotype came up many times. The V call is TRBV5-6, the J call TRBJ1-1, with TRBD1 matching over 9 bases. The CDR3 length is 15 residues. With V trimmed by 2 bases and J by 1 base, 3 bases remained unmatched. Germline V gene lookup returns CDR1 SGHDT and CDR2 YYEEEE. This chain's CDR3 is CASSLTGGSNTEAFF. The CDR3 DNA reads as TGTGCCAGCAGCTTAACAGGGGGCTCGAACACTGAAGCTTTCTTT.

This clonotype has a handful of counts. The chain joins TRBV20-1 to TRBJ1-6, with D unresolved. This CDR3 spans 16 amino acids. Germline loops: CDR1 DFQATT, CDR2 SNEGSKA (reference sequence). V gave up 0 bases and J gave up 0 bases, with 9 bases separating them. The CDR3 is CSARDVGSSYNSPLHF. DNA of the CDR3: TGCAGTGCTAGAGATGTCGGAAGCTCCTATAATTCACCCCTCCACTTT.